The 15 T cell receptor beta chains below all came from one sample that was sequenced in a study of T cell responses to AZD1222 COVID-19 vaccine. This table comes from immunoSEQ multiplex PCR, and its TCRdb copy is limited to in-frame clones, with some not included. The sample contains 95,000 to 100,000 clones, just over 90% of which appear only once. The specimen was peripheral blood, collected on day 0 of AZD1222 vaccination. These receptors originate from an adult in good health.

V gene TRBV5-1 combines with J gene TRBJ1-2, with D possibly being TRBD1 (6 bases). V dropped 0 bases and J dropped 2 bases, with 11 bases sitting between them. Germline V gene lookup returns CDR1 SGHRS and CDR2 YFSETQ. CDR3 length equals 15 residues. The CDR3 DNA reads TGCGCCAGCAGCTTGGCGCCAGGGGAAAACTATGGCTACACCTTC. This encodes CASSLAPGENYGYTF.

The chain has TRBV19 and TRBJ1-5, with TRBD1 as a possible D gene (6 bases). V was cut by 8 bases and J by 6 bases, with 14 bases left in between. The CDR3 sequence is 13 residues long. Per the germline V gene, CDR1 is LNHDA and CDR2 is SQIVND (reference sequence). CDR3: CASRGTSSQPQHF. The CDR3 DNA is TGTGCCAGTCGGGGGACATCGAGTCAGCCCCAGCATTTT.

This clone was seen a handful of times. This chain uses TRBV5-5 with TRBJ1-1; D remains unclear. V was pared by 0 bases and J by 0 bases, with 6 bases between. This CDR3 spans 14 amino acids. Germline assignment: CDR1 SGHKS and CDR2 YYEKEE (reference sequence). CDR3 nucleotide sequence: TGTGCCAGCAGCTTGGGTTCCTTGAACACTGAAGCTTTCTTT. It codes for CASSLGSLNTEAFF.

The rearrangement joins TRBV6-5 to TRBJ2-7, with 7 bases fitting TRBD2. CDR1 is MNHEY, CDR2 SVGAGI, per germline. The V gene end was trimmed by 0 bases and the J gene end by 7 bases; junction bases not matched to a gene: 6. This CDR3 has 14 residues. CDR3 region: CASSYSGTTEEQYF. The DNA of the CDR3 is TGTGCCAGCAGTTACTCAGGGACTACGGAAGAGCAGTACTTC.

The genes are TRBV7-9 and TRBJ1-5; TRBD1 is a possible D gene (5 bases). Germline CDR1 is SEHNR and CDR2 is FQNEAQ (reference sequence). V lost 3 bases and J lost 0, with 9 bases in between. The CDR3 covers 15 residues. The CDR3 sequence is CASSLRDDSNQPQHF. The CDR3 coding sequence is TGTGCCAGCAGCTTGAGGGACGATAGCAATCAGCCCCAGCATTTT.

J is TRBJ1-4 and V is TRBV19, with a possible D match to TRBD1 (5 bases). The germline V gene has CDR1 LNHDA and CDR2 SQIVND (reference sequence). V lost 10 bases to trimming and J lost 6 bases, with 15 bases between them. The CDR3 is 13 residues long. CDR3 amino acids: CATKGMAYEKLFF. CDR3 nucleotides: TGTGCCACCAAGGGGATGGCGTATGAAAAACTGTTTTTT.

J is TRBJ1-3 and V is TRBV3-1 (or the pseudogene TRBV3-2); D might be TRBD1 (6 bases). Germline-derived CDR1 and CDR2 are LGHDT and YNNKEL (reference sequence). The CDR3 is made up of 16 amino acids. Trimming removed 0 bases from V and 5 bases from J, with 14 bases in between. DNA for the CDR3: TGTGCCAGCAGCCAAGAAGCGGGGGGGGCGAGAAACACCATATATTTT. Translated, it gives CASSQEAGGARNTIYF.

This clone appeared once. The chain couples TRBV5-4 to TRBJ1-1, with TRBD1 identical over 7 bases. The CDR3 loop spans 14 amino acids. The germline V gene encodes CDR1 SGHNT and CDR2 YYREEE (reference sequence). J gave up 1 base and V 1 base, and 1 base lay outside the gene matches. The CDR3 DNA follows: TGTGCCAGCAGCTTGAGACAGGGGAACACTGAAGCTTTCTTT. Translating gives CASSLRQGNTEAFF.

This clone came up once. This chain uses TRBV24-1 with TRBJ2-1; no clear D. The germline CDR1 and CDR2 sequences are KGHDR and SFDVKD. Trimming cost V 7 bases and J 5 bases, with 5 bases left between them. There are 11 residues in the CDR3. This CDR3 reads CATRTNNEQFF. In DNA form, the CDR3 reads TGTGCCACCAGGACGAACAATGAGCAGTTCTTC.

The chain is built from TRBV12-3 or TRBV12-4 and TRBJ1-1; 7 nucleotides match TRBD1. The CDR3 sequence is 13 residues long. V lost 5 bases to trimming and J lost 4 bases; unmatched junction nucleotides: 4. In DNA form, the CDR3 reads TGTGCCAGCAGTCCGCAGGGGGGCACTGAAGCTTTCTTT. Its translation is CASSPQGGTEAFF.

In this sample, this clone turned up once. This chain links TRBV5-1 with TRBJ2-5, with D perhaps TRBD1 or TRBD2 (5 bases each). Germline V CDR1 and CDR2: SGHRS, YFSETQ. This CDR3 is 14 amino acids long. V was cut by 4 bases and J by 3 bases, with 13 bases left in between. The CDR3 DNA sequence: TGCGCCAGCAGCACGGGACGTACAGAAGAGACCCAGTACTTC. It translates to CASSTGRTEETQYF.

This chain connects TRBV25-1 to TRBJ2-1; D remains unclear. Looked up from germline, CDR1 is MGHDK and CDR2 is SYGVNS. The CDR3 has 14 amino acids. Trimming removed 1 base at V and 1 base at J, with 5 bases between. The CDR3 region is CASSEWKSYNEQFF. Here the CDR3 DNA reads TGTGCCAGCAGTGAATGGAAGTCCTACAATGAGCAGTTCTTC.

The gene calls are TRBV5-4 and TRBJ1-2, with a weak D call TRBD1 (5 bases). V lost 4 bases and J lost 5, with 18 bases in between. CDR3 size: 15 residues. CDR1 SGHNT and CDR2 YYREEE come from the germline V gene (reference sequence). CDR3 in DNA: TGTGCCAGCAGCCCAAGGGACTACGGAGGTTATGGCTACACCTTC. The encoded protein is CASSPRDYGGYGYTF. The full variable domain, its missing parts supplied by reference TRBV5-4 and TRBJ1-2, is ETGVTQSPTHLIKTRGQQVTLRCSSQSGHNTVSWYQQALGQGPQFIFQYYREEENGRGNFPPRFSGLQFPNYSSELNVNALELDDSALYLCASSPRDYGGYGYTFGSGTRLTVV.

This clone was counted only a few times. CDR3 loop: CASSLSGTDTQYF. The CDR3 DNA follows: TGCGCCAGCAGCCTGAGTGGCACAGATACGCAGTATTTT. The rearrangement uses TRBV5-1 and TRBJ2-3; D remains ambiguous. The CDR3 contains 13 residues. The V and J ends lost 4 bases and 1 base respectively, with 7 bases between them. Germline loops: CDR1 SGHRS, CDR2 YFSETQ.

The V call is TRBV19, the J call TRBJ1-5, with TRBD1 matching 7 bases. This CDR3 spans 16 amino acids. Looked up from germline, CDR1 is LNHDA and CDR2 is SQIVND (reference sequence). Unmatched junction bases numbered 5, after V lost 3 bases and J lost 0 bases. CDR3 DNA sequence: TGTGCCAGTAGTATGAGACAGGGCCATAGCAATCAGCCCCAGCATTTT. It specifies CASSMRQGHSNQPQHF. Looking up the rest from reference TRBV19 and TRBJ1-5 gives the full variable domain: DGGITQSPKYLFRKEGQNVTLSCEQNLNHDAMYWYRQDPGQGLRLIYYSQIVNDFQKGDIAEGYSVSREKKESFPLTVTSAQKNPTAFYLCASSMRQGHSNQPQHFGDGTRLSIL.